One sample yielded the 25 T cell receptor beta chains listed below, sequenced in a study of T-cell memory formation after mild COVID-19. Using its own MiXCR run on the 5' RACE reads, TCRdb lists one record per CDR3 protein. This repertoire shows under 250,000 distinct CDR3 sequences, around 8.8% found once; its top ten account for 3.5% to 4%. Sequencing was done on a sample of PBMCs or a T cell subset sorted from them (not recorded which). The receptors were gathered from a man between 18 and 29 years old who had mild COVID-19 (a few samples of this study predate the infection). Cell type and time point are not known.

This clonotype was found many times. This chain uses TRBV11-1 with TRBJ2-3; 12 bases agree with TRBD2. This CDR3 has 17 amino acids. Trimming at V came to 3 bases and at J to 5 bases, leaving 9 bases not matched to a gene. Germline V CDR1 and CDR2: SGHAT, FQDESV (reference sequence). CDR3 protein: CASSFSLAGGTGDTQYF. In DNA, the CDR3 is TGTGCCAGCAGCTTCTCACTAGCGGGGGGAACCGGAGATACGCAGTATTTT. Using reference TRBV11-1 and TRBJ2-3 for the parts outside the CDR3, the full variable domain is EAEVAQSPRYKITEKSQAVAFWCDPISGHATLYWYRQILGQGPELLVQFQDESVVDDSQLPKDRFSAERLKGVDSTLKIQPAELGDSAMYLCASSFSLAGGTGDTQYFGPGTRLTVL.

This sequence joins TRBV9 and TRBJ1-4; tentatively, D is TRBD1 (6 bases). The ends were cut back, 7 bases at V and 0 bases at J, with 16 bases in the middle. The germline CDR1 and CDR2 sequences are SGDLS and YYNGEE. The CDR3 is made up of 16 amino acids. CDR3 coding DNA: TGTGCCAGCGGAGGGGGTTCAGGGGCAACTAATGAAAAACTGTTTTTT. Translating gives CASGGGSGATNEKLFF.

V and J are TRBV4-1 and TRBJ1-1; D gene uncertain. The V gene lost 0 bases and the J gene lost 1 base, with 15 bases spanning the gap. This CDR3 spans 17 amino acids. Germline V lookup: CDR1 MGHRA, CDR2 YSYEKL. CDR3 region: CASSQDFGFYPNTEAFF. DNA of the CDR3: TGCGCCAGCAGCCAAGACTTCGGGTTTTATCCGAACACTGAAGCTTTCTTT.

V gene TRBV6-5 combines with J gene TRBJ2-3; unclear D gene. CDR1 is MNHEY and CDR2 is SVGAGI in the germline V gene. Trimming took off 9 bases at V and 6 bases at J, with 22 bases between the two ends. CDR3 length equals 15 residues. DNA of the CDR3: TGTGCCAGACCGCATGGGGTTCCACCTTCCGATACGCAGTATTTT. Its protein product is CARPHGVPPSDTQYF.

This clonotype has ten or more counts. The J gene is TRBJ1-2, the V gene TRBV7-8, with D unresolved. V was trimmed by 3 bases and J by 0 bases, leaving 26 bases between them. CDR1 and CDR2 (germline): SGHVS, FQNEAQ. This CDR3 has 20 amino acids. The CDR3 sequence: CASSLEGLLVRRRANYGYTF. The CDR3 DNA reads TGTGCCAGCAGCTTGGAAGGATTACTCGTTCGGAGGCGCGCTAACTATGGCTACACCTTC.

This clonotype was detected a few times. The chain has TRBV11-3 and TRBJ1-6; no clear D gene. Deletions cut 4 bases from V and 8 bases from J, with 9 bases between. The CDR3 extends over 13 amino acids. Germline CDR1 SGHNT, CDR2 YENEEA. The CDR3 spells CASSSVRDSPLHF. The CDR3 coding sequence is TGTGCCAGCAGCTCGGTACGAGATTCACCCCTCCACTTT.

In its sample, this clonotype was seen many times. CDR3 protein: CASSYSARVDQPQHF. The CDR3 region has the DNA TGTGCCAGCAGTTACTCTGCCAGGGTCGATCAGCCCCAGCATTTT. V gene TRBV6-5 combines with J gene TRBJ1-5, with a weak D call TRBD1 (5 bases). The germline V and J ends were trimmed by 0 bases and 5 bases, with 11 bases remaining between them. This CDR3 contains 15 residues. Per germline, CDR1 MNHEY and CDR2 SVGAGI.

This clonotype was detected a few times. This chain links TRBV3-1 with TRBJ1-2; D remains ambiguous. V shed 2 bases and J shed 8 bases, with 9 bases lying between them. The CDR3 has 12 residues. CDR1 and CDR2 (germline): LGHDT, YNNKEL (reference sequence). CDR3 sequence reads: CASSQNNLGYTF. CDR3 coding DNA: TGTGCCAGCAGCCAAAATAACTTAGGCTACACCTTC.

This clonotype was detected a few times. The chain uses TRBV20-1 and TRBJ1-5; weak D call: TRBD1 (6 bases). The germline V gene has CDR1 DFQATT and CDR2 SNEGSKA (reference sequence). V dropped 3 bases and J dropped 4 bases, with 10 bases sitting between them. The CDR3 sequence is 13 residues long. This CDR3 is CSARHRANQPQHF. DNA of the CDR3: TGCAGTGCTAGGCACAGGGCGAATCAGCCCCAGCATTTT.

The sample holds many counts of this clonotype. The chain joins TRBV7-9 to TRBJ2-2; no clear D gene. This CDR3 has 12 residues. V lost 1 base, J lost 6 bases, and 3 bases lay in between. The germline V gene has CDR1 SEHNR and CDR2 FQNEAQ (reference sequence). CDR3 bases: TGTGCCAGCAGCTTAGAGGCCGGGGAGCTGTTTTTT. Its translation: CASSLEAGELFF.

This clonotype was counted a few times. The rearrangement links TRBV4-3 to TRBJ1-1; D is undetermined. Germline V gene lookup returns CDR1 LGHNA and CDR2 YSLEER. V lost 1 base to trimming and J lost 0 bases, with 15 bases between them. The CDR3 is 17 residues long. In DNA form, the CDR3 reads TGCGCCAGCAGCCAAGGGGTGGGCAGTTCCATGAACACTGAAGCTTTCTTT. Amino acids: CASSQGVGSSMNTEAFF.

The rearrangement joins TRBV4-3 to TRBJ1-6; D is possibly TRBD1 (5 bases). V was cut by 1 base and J by 13 bases, with 20 bases left in between. Germline V CDR1 and CDR2: LGHNA, YSLEER. The CDR3 covers 16 residues. In nucleotides, the CDR3 is TGCGCCAGCAGCCAAGGTGGGGATTGGGACCTCGATCCCCTCCACTTT. Protein: CASSQGGDWDLDPLHF.

Only a few counts were recorded for this clonotype. V is TRBV7-3 and J is TRBJ2-2; D gene ambiguous. CDR3 length equals 14 residues. Germline loops: CDR1 SGHTA, CDR2 FQGTGA. The ends were cut back, 5 bases at V and 3 bases at J, with 10 bases in the middle. DNA for the CDR3: TGTGCCAGCAGCATCCGGGCTTACACCGGGGAGCTGTTTTTT. It codes for CASSIRAYTGELFF.

This clonotype appeared many times. The CDR3 spells CSATNPRGRTGELFF. Written as DNA, the CDR3 is TGCAGTGCTACGAATCCTCGCGGCCGCACCGGGGAGCTGTTTTTT. This chain connects TRBV20-1 to TRBJ2-2; D gene ambiguous. CDR3 length: 15 residues. CDR1 and CDR2 from the germline V gene are DFQATT and SNEGSKA (reference sequence). Trimming stripped 4 bases from V and 4 bases from J, with 16 bases between.

This clonotype turned up a few times. The chain recombines TRBV7-2 with TRBJ2-3; TRBD1 matches at 8 bases. This CDR3 has 16 amino acids. Per the germline V gene, CDR1 is SGHTA and CDR2 is FQGNSA. V was clipped by 2 bases and J by 3 bases; unmatched bases: 7. The CDR3 protein is CASSLRVTGGTDTQYF. For the CDR3, the DNA is TGTGCCAGCAGCTTACGCGTAACAGGGGGAACAGATACGCAGTATTTT.

The CDR3 loop reads CASGPTPGASHEQYF. DNA for the CDR3: TGTGCTAGTGGTCCCACCCCGGGGGCGTCCCACGAGCAGTACTTC. This chain links TRBV12-5 with TRBJ2-7; perhaps D is TRBD1 or TRBD2 (6 bases each). Germline V gene lookup returns CDR1 LGHNT and CDR2 FRNRAP. The V end was cut by 5 bases, the J end by 5 bases, with 19 bases between. The CDR3 runs to 15 residues.

The chain combines TRBV5-1 with TRBJ2-2; D is possibly TRBD2 (6 bases). The germline CDR1 and CDR2 sequences are SGHRS and YFSETQ. With 6 bases removed from V and 3 bases from J, the gap between germline ends came to 15 bases. This CDR3 spans 15 amino acids. The CDR3 DNA sequence: TGCGCCAGCACTCCCAGGGTAGCGGACACCGGGGAGCTGTTTTTT. Translating gives CASTPRVADTGELFF.

J is TRBJ2-3 and V is TRBV5-1; 12 bases fit TRBD1. The V gene end was trimmed by 3 bases and the J gene end by 7 bases; junction bases not matched to a gene: 9. From germline, CDR1 is SGHRS and CDR2 YFSETQ. The CDR3 is 16 residues long. CDR3 loop: CASSWGTGGRPYTQYF. The CDR3 coding sequence is TGCGCCAGCAGCTGGGGGACAGGGGGCCGTCCCTATACGCAGTATTTT.

The chain links TRBV7-2 to TRBJ2-7, with a weak D call TRBD2 (7 bases). The CDR3 contains 13 residues. Trimming stripped 5 bases from V and 5 bases from J, with 13 bases between. CDR1 and CDR2 (germline): SGHTA, FQGNSA. The DNA for the CDR3 is TGTGCCAGCAGCGGGGGGGCCAAGGACGAGCAGTACTTC. It specifies CASSGGAKDEQYF.

This chain connects TRBV7-2 to TRBJ1-1; D is ambiguous. The germline V gene encodes CDR1 SGHTA and CDR2 FQGNSA. This CDR3 has 14 residues. Deletions cut 3 bases from V and 1 base from J, with 9 bases between. The CDR3 sequence: CASSFMSENTEAFF. In DNA, the CDR3 is TGTGCCAGCAGCTTTATGAGCGAGAACACTGAAGCTTTCTTT.

This clonotype has more than one count but fewer than ten. This chain connects TRBV30 to TRBJ1-1; D gene unclear. The CDR3 contains 13 residues. Trimming removed 0 bases from V and 0 bases from J, with 5 bases in between. Germline V CDR1 and CDR2: GTSNPN, SVGIG (reference sequence). This CDR3 is CAWSVGLNTEAFF. The CDR3, as DNA: TGTGCCTGGAGTGTAGGCCTGAACACTGAAGCTTTCTTT.

This clonotype was picked up a small number of times. The chain joins TRBV11-1 to TRBJ2-1; D is unclear. V lost 5 bases, J lost 5 bases, and 13 bases lay in between. The CDR3 extends over 14 amino acids. The germline V gene encodes CDR1 SGHAT and CDR2 FQDESV (reference sequence). The CDR3 loop is CASSLKWQNNEQFF. The CDR3 nucleotides are TGTGCCAGCAGCCTTAAGTGGCAGAACAATGAGCAGTTCTTC.

This clonotype has more than one count but fewer than ten. The CDR3 loop is CASSAELAADLPDTQYF. The CDR3 region has the DNA TGTGCCAGCAGCGCTGAGCTAGCGGCGGATCTCCCAGATACGCAGTATTTT. The genes are TRBV7-8 and TRBJ2-3; 7 bases line up with TRBD2. The germline gives CDR1 SGHVS, CDR2 FQNEAQ. This CDR3 comprises 17 residues. After removal of 5 bases from V and 4 bases from J, the junction contained 15 bases not matched to a gene.

This rearrangement joins TRBV6-5 to TRBJ2-5, with 13 bases identical to TRBD2. This CDR3 spans 15 amino acids. Losses at the gene ends were 5 bases for V and 6 bases for J; bases not matched to a gene: 6. CDR1 and CDR2 (germline): MNHEY, SVGAGI. CDR3 coding DNA: TGTGCCAGCAGTCGACCGGGACTAGCGGGGAAGACCCAGTACTTC. The encoded protein is CASSRPGLAGKTQYF.

This clonotype has more than one count but fewer than ten. The gene calls are TRBV6-6 and TRBJ2-1, with D hard to call. This CDR3 contains 14 residues. Trimming cost V 0 bases and J 4 bases, with 7 bases left between them. CDR1 and CDR2 from the germline V gene are MNHNY and SVGAGI (reference sequence). CDR3 sequence: CASSYSGRYNEQFF. The DNA of the CDR3 is TGTGCCAGCAGTTACTCTGGCAGGTACAATGAGCAGTTCTTC.